This is a list of T cell receptor beta chains from one sample in a study of OX40 agonist ivuxolimab in advanced cancers. Method: immunoSEQ multiplex PCR; TCRdb's copy keeps in-frame clones and lacks some. The sample contains around 30,000 clones, about 86% of which appear only once. The source was CD4+ or CD8+ T cells sorted from blood, collected in a trial of the OX40 agonist ivuxolimab. These TCRs come from an adult with an advanced solid tumor such as melanoma, head and neck, liver or kidney cancer. CDR3s include the opening cysteine and the closing phenylalanine or tryptophan. D genes are given only for firm matches. The size entry is marked missing in some rows and otherwise reads once, few, many or a size class.

CDR3aa,CDR3nt,d_gene,abundance,v_gene,j_gene
CASSFGTSYYNEQFF,TGTGCCAGCAGCTTCGGGACTAGCTACTACAATGAGCAGTTCTTC,TRBD2,-,TRBV7-2,TRBJ2-1
CSAPVGSHSYNEQFF,TGCAGCGCCCCCGTGGGCAGCCACTCCTACAATGAGCAGTTCTTC,-,-,TRBV29-1,TRBJ2-1
CASSLTPGQSFYEQYF,TGTGCCAGCAGCTTAACCCCAGGACAGTCTTTCTACGAGCAGTACTTC,-,once,TRBV7-3,TRBJ2-7
CASSLLKNVGGPTDTQYF,TGTGCCAGCAGTTTACTCAAAAACGTCGGGGGGCCGACAGATACGCAGTATTTT,-,once,TRBV27,TRBJ2-3
CASSPRTGLSDYTF,TGTGCCAGCAGCCCCCGGACAGGTCTCTCGGACTACACCTTC,TRBD1,-,TRBV7-2,TRBJ1-2
CASSPVFKANTGELFF,TGTGCCAGCTCACCGGTCTTTAAGGCGAACACCGGGGAGCTGTTTTTT,-,medium-sized,TRBV18,TRBJ2-2
CASSENYLSSYEQYF,TGTGCCAGCAGTGAGAACTACCTGAGCTCCTACGAGCAGTACTTC,-,-,TRBV2,TRBJ2-7
CASSFWGRQETQYF,TGTGCCAGCAGCTTCTGGGGGCGACAAGAGACCCAGTACTTC,-,-,TRBV7-3,TRBJ2-5
CASSPLEGTARLSTDTQYF,TGTGCCAGCAGTCCCCTTGAGGGGACAGCTAGACTTAGCACAGATACGCAGTATTTT,TRBD1,-,TRBV28,TRBJ2-3
CASNSRGGKLNTEAFF,TGCGCCAGCAATTCAAGAGGGGGAAAACTGAACACTGAAGCTTTCTTT,-,-,TRBV23-1,TRBJ1-1
CASSVGGSNQPQHF,TGTGCCAGCAGCGTAGGGGGTAGCAATCAGCCCCAGCATTTT,-,-,TRBV9,TRBJ1-5
CATNQGNEQYF,TGTGCCACCAACCAAGGGAATGAGCAGTACTTC,-,-,TRBV25-1,TRBJ2-7
CASNRGAVTEAFF,TGTGCCAGCAATAGAGGGGCAGTCACTGAAGCTTTCTTT,-,-,TRBV28,TRBJ1-1
CASSLDLGLAAYNEQFF,TGTGCCAGCAGTTTAGATTTGGGACTAGCGGCCTACAATGAGCAGTTCTTC,TRBD2,-,TRBV27,TRBJ2-1
CASSLDSEYDEQFF,TGTGCCAGCAGCTTGGATAGTGAATACGATGAGCAGTTCTTC,-,-,TRBV7-9,TRBJ2-1
CASSVSRGGASYEQYF,TGTGCCAGCAGTGTTTCCCGGGGGGGTGCCTCCTACGAGCAGTACTTC,TRBD2,-,TRBV2,TRBJ2-7
CASSESWGRTDTQYF,TGCGCCAGCAGTGAGTCTTGGGGGCGGACAGATACGCAGTATTTT,-,-,TRBV10-1,TRBJ2-3
CAGWTGDTDTQYF,TGTGCCGGATGGACAGGGGACACAGATACGCAGTATTTT,TRBD1,-,TRBV7-9,TRBJ2-3
CASRGWAGGAVVEYF,-,-,-,TRBV27,TRBJ2-5
CASRGRETQYF,TGTGCCAGCCGGGGACGGGAGACCCAGTACTTC,-,-,TRBV11-2,TRBJ2-5
CASSPGRSYEQYF,TGTGCCAGTAGTCCCGGACGGAGCTACGAGCAGTACTTC,-,-,TRBV19,TRBJ2-7
CASSSQPEAEAFF,TGTGCCAGCAGCTCCCAACCAGAGGCTGAAGCTTTCTTT,-,-,TRBV5-4,TRBJ1-1
CASSLVGNTREQFF,TGTGCCAGCAGCTTAGTGGGGAATACACGGGAGCAGTTCTTC,-,-,TRBV11-2,TRBJ2-1
CASLHDTGELFF,TGTGCCAGCCTCCACGACACCGGGGAGCTGTTTTTT,-,-,TRBV28,TRBJ2-2
CASSIVRGPTYEQYF,TGTGCCAGTAGTATAGTGCGGGGGCCCACCTACGAGCAGTACTTC,-,-,TRBV19,TRBJ2-7
CASRDDSNEQFF,TGTGCCAGCAGGGACGATTCGAATGAGCAGTTCTTC,-,-,TRBV27,TRBJ2-1
CASSRTGTLKQFF,TGTGCCAGCAGCCGGACCGGGACCCTAAAGCAGTTCTTC,-,-,TRBV16,TRBJ2-1
CASSPGETDTQYF,TGTGCCAGCAGCCCCGGGGAGACAGATACGCAGTATTTT,-,-,TRBV7-9,TRBJ2-3
CASSDSVGADTQYF,TGTGCCAGCAGTGACTCGGTGGGGGCAGATACGCAGTATTTT,-,-,TRBV6-4,TRBJ2-3
CSSRQGLNEQFF,TGCAGCTCTAGACAGGGTCTTAATGAGCAGTTCTTC,TRBD1,-,TRBV29-1,TRBJ2-1
CAIRAGAEETQYF,TGTGCCATCCGAGCGGGAGCCGAGGAGACCCAGTACTTC,TRBD2,-,TRBV10-3,TRBJ2-5
CASSRTGGNNEQFF,TGTGCCAGCTCTAGGACAGGAGGGAACAATGAGCAGTTCTTC,-,-,TRBV11-2,TRBJ2-1
CASSASGTSETQYF,TGTGCCAGCAGCGCCTCCGGGACTAGCGAAACGCAGTATTTT,TRBD2,-,TRBV9,TRBJ2-3
CASSSTTLRGAQETQYF,TGTGCCAGCAGCTCCACCACCCTTCGGGGAGCTCAAGAGACCCAGTACTTC,-,-,TRBV7-9,TRBJ2-5
CASRRPGQNNEQFF,TGTGCCAGTAGGAGACCGGGACAGAACAATGAGCAGTTCTTC,TRBD1,-,TRBV28,TRBJ2-1
CASSEWAMNTEAFF,TGTGCCAGCAGTGAGTGGGCTATGAACACTGAAGCTTTCTTT,-,-,TRBV2,TRBJ1-1
CAWSVAGGDEAFF,TGTGCCTGGAGTGTAGCAGGGGGGGATGAAGCTTTCTTT,TRBD1,-,TRBV30,TRBJ1-1
CASSDFLSGDLTGELFF,TGTGCCAGCAGTGACTTCCTGTCAGGGGATTTAACCGGGGAGCTGTTTTTT,-,-,TRBV2,TRBJ2-2
CASSYLPTDTQYF,TGTGCCAGCAGCTACCTTCCCACAGATACGCAGTATTTT,-,-,TRBV7-3,TRBJ2-3
CASSDPPGQGDEQFF,TGTGCCAGCAGCGACCCGCCGGGACAGGGTGATGAGCAGTTCTTC,TRBD1,-,TRBV9,TRBJ2-1
CASMPGDGYTF,TGTGCCAGCATGCCGGGCGATGGCTACACCTTC,-,-,TRBV2,TRBJ1-2
CASSQDGQPEYNEQYF,TGCGCCAGCAGCCAAGACGGACAGCCGGAATACAACGAGCAGTACTTC,-,once,TRBV4-1,TRBJ2-7
CASNYAGTGIQETQYF,TGTGCCAGCAACTACGCCGGGACAGGGATACAAGAGACCCAGTACTTC,TRBD1,-,TRBV28,TRBJ2-5
CAWRIGTTDYGYTF,TGTGCCTGGAGAATCGGGACAACAGACTATGGCTACACCTTC,-,-,TRBV30,TRBJ1-2